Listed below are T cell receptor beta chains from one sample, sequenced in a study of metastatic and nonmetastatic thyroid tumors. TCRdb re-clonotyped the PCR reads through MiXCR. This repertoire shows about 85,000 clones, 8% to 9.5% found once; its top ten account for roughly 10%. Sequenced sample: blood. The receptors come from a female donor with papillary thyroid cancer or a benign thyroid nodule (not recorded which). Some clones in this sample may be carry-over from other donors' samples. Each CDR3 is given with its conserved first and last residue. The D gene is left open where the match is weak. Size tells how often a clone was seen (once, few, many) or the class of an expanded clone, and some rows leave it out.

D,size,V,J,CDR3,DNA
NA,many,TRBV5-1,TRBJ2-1,CASSLRQGGVHEQFF,TGCGCCAGCAGCTTACGACAGGGAGGAGTCCATGAGCAGTTCTTC
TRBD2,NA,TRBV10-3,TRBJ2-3,CAISVGAGGGAVDTQYF,TGTGCCATCAGTGTGGGCGCGGGCGGGGGGGCAGTGGATACGCAGTATTTT
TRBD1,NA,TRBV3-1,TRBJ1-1,CASSQEGRGLDEAFF,TGTGCCAGCAGCCAGGAGGGCAGGGGGCTGGATGAAGCTTTCTTT
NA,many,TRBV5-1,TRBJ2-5,CASSLGGGQETQYF,TGCGCCAGCAGCTTGGGGGGAGGTCAAGAGACCCAGTACTTC
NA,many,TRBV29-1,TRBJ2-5,CSGQQGETQYF,TGCAGCGGGCAGCAGGGTGAGACCCAGTACTTC
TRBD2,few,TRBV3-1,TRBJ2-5,CASSYGLGSQETQYF,TGTGCCAGCAGCTACGGACTAGGTTCCCAAGAGACCCAGTACTTC
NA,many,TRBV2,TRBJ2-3,CASIYPRLADTQYF,TGTGCCAGCATTTACCCTCGACTAGCAGATACGCAGTATTTT
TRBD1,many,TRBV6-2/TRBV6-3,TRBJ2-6,CASSPRTGFSLSGANVLTF,TGTGCCAGCAGTCCCCGGACAGGCTTCTCTCTCTCTGGGGCCAACGTCCTGACTTTC
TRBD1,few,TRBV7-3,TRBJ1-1,CASSLSGGNTEAFF,TGTGCCAGCAGCTTATCAGGGGGGAACACTGAAGCTTTCTTT
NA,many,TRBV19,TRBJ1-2,CASSIVDRRFDGYTF,TGTGCCAGTAGTATAGTTGACAGACGCTTTGATGGCTACACCTTC
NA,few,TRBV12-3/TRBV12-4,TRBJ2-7,CASSLGNYEQYF,TGTGCCAGCAGTTTAGGAAACTACGAGCAGTACTTC
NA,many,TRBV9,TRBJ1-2,CASSAQQVRSYGYTF,TGTGCCAGCAGCGCCCAACAGGTTCGTAGCTATGGCTACACCTTC
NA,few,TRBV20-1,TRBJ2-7,CSALREGAYEQYF,TGCAGTGCTCTCAGGGAGGGGGCCTACGAGCAGTACTTC
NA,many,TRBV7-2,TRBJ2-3,CASSSSRGPTDTQYF,TGTGCCAGCAGCTCCTCGCGGGGACCCACAGATACGCAGTATTTT
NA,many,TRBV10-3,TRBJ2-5,CAISGNRDRETQYF,TGTGCCATCAGTGGGAACCGGGACCGGGAGACCCAGTACTTC
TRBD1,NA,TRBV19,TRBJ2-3,CASSTPRGSGTGLTDTQYF,TGTGCCAGTAGTACCCCCCGTGGCTCCGGGACAGGGCTAACAGATACGCAGTATTTT
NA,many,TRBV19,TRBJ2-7,CASSIGWRGTETYEQYF,TGTGCCAGTAGTATAGGTTGGAGGGGGACCGAGACCTACGAGCAGTACTTC
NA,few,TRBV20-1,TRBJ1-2,CSARRENYGYTF,TGCAGTGCTAGAAGGGAAAACTATGGCTACACCTTC
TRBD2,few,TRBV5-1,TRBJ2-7,CASSLGGLAVGGEQYF,TGCGCCAGCAGCTTGGGAGGACTAGCGGTGGGGGGCGAGCAGTACTTC
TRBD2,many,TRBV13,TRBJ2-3,CASSPGLARDTQYF,TGTGCCAGCAGCCCGGGACTAGCTAGGGATACGCAGTATTTT
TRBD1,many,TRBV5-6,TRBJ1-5,CASSVYRGGQPQHF,TGTGCCAGCAGCGTATACAGGGGAGGACAGCCCCAGCATTTT
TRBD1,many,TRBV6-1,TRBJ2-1,CASHGTASYNEQFF,TGTGCCAGCCACGGGACAGCCTCCTACAATGAGCAGTTCTTC
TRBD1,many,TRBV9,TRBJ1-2,CASSGQGAVYGYTF,TGTGCCAGCAGCGGACAGGGGGCGGTCTATGGCTACACCTTC
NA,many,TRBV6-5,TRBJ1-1,CASSYGEQAFF,TGTGCCAGCAGTTACGGCGAACAGGCTTTCTTT
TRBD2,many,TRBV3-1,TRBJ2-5,CASSASELAGGTQYF,TGTGCCAGCAGCGCCTCTGAACTAGCGGGGGGGACCCAGTACTTC
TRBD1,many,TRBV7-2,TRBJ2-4,CASSLGDRELIAKNIQYF,TGTGCCAGCAGCTTAGGGGACAGGGAACTTATAGCCAAAAACATTCAGTACTTC
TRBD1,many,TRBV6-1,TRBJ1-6,CASSTTDRGRGSPLHF,TGTGCCAGCAGTACCACGGACAGGGGGCGAGGTTCACCCCTCCACTTT
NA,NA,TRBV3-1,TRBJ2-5,CASSQRTGQETQYF,TGTGCCAGCAGCCAAAGGACTGGGCAAGAGACCCAGTACTTC
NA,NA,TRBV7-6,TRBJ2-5,CASSLDWGRETQYF,TGTGCCAGCAGCTTAGATTGGGGGCGTGAGACCCAGTACTTC
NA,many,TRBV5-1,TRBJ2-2,CASSLGQGDTGELFF,TGCGCCAGCAGCTTGGGGCAGGGAGACACCGGGGAGCTGTTTTTT
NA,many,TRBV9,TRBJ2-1,CASSNQPNEQFF,TGTGCCAGCAGCAATCAGCCCAATGAGCAGTTCTTC
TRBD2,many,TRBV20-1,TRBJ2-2,CSAPAGGTINTGELFF,TGCAGTGCCCCAGCGGGGGGAACGATCAACACCGGGGAGCTGTTTTTT
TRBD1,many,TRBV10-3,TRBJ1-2,CAISEGTGPNYGYTF,TGTGCCATCAGTGAGGGGACAGGGCCTAACTATGGCTACACCTTC
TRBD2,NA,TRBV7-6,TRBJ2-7,CASSGLAGKSYDQYF,TGTGCCAGCTCCGGGCTAGCGGGGAAGTCCTACGATCAGTACTTC
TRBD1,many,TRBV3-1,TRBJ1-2,CASSHYGTGGYTF,TGTGCCAGCAGCCATTATGGGACAGGGGGCTACACCTTC
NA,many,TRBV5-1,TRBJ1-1,CASSWSQDTEAFF,TGCGCCAGCAGCTGGAGTCAGGACACTGAAGCTTTCTTT
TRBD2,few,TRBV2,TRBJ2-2,CASWGLAGGQELFF,TGTGCCAGTTGGGGACTAGCGGGGGGGCAGGAGCTGTTTTTT
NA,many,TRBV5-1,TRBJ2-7,CASRWGISYEQYF,TGCGCCAGCAGGTGGGGGATTTCCTACGAGCAGTACTTC
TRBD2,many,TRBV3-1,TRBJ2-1,CASSQVLAGLNEQFF,TGTGCCAGCAGCCAAGTACTAGCGGGGCTCAATGAGCAGTTCTTC
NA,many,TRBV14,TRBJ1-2,CASSPQGNYGYTF,TGTGCCAGCAGCCCCCAGGGCAACTATGGCTACACCTTC
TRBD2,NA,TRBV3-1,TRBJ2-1,CASSRGLAGGREQFF,TGTGCCAGCAGCCGCGGACTAGCGGGGGGGCGTGAGCAGTTCTTC
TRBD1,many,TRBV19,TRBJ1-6,CASSITGGRGNSPLHF,TGTGCCAGTAGTATAACAGGGGGAAGGGGAAATTCACCCCTCCACTTT
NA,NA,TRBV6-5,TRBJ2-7,CASSYSAGGDHYEQYF,TGTGCCAGCAGTTACTCGGCGGGCGGAGACCACTACGAGCAGTACTTC
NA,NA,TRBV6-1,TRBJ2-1,CASSEGGQSRVDEQFF,TGTGCCAGCAGTGAGGGGGGACAGTCCAGAGTTGATGAGCAGTTCTTC
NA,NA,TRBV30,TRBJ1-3,CAWSVGGADTIYF,TGTGCCTGGAGTGTAGGAGGAGCGGACACCATATATTTT
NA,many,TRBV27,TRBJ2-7,CASHSRDEQYF,TGTGCCAGCCACTCAAGGGACGAGCAGTACTTC
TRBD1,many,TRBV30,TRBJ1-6,CAWNTGTGDSPLHF,TGTGCCTGGAATACCGGGACAGGTGATTCACCCCTCCACTTT
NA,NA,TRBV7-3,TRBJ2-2,CASSSLGQSTGELFF,TGTGCCAGCAGCTCTCTTGGACAAAGCACCGGGGAGCTGTTTTTT
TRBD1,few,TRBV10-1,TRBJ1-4,CASSEVQGTNEKLFF,TGCGCCAGCAGTGAGGTACAGGGGACTAATGAAAAACTGTTTTTT
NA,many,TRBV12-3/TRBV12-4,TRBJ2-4,CASSFPGGNIQYF,TGTGCCAGCAGTTTCCCCGGGGGAAACATTCAGTACTTC
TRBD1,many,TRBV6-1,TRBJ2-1,CASSEETGTGNNEQFF,TGTGCCAGCAGTGAAGAGACAGGGACCGGAAACAATGAGCAGTTCTTC
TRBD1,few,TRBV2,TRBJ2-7,CASTRYGTGYEQYF,TGTGCCAGCACCCGGTACGGGACAGGCTACGAGCAGTACTTC
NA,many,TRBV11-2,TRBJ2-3,CASSLGGRSTDTQYF,TGTGCCAGCAGCTTAGGAGGGCGAAGCACAGATACGCAGTATTTT